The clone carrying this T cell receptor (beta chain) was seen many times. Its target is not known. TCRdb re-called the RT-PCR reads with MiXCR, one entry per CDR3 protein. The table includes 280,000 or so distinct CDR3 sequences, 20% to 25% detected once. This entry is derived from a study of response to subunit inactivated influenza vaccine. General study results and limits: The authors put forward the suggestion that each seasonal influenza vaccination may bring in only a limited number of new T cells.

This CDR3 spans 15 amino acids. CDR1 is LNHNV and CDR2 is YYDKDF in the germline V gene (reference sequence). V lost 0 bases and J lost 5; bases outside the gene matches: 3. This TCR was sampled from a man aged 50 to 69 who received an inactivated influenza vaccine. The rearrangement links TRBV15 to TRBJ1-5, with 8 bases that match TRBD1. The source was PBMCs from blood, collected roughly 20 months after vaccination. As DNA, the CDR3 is TGTGCCACCAGCAGAGATCGGACAGGGCATCAGCCCCAGCATTTT. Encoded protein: CATSRDRTGHQPQHF.